This passage covers 28 T cell receptor beta chains from one sample sequenced in a study of blood T cell repertoires in COVID-19. The repertoire was sequenced with immunoSEQ multiplex PCR; TCRdb's copy has only in-frame clones and lacks some. Among 200,000 to 250,000 clones listed, roughly 85% were seen once. Sequenced material: PBMCs or T cells enriched from blood (not recorded which). These receptors were taken from a man aged 30 to 39 who had recovered from COVID-19.

The chain recombines TRBV29-1 with TRBJ1-5, with TRBD1 identical over 7 bases. From germline, CDR1 is SQVTM and CDR2 ANQGSEA. V lost 4 bases and J lost 2; bases outside the gene matches: 5. This CDR3 region has 14 residues. DNA of the CDR3: TGCAGCGTTGGGGACAGTCTCGGCAATCAGCCCCAGCATTTT. Its translation: CSVGDSLGNQPQHF.

The V and J genes are TRBV4-1 and TRBJ1-2; the D is unclear. This CDR3 contains 16 residues. Trimming shortened V by 0 bases and J by 8 bases, and 19 bases separated the two germline ends. Germline assignment: CDR1 MGHRA and CDR2 YSYEKL. CDR3 nucleotides: TGCGCCAGCAGCCAAGATCGAACAGCCCTTGTTTCGGGCTACACCTTC. Amino acid sequence: CASSQDRTALVSGYTF.

The CDR3 DNA is TGTGCTAGTGGTTTGCCCCTAGTAGGACAAGAGACCCAGTACTTC. Translating gives CASGLPLVGQETQYF. This chain connects TRBV12-5 to TRBJ2-5; no clear D. The V gene's germline CDR1 is LGHNT and CDR2 FRNRAP. The CDR3 runs 15 residues. Deletions cut 2 bases from V and 2 bases from J, with 12 bases between.

This clone has more than one count but fewer than ten. The gene calls are TRBV3-1 (or the pseudogene TRBV3-2) and TRBJ2-7; tentatively, D is TRBD2 (6 bases). V was shortened by 0 bases and J by 3 bases, with 12 bases between the two germline ends. The CDR3 covers 15 residues. The germline V gene encodes CDR1 LGHDT and CDR2 YNNKEL (reference sequence). The CDR3 DNA is TGTGCCAGCAGCCAAGATCTCGGACTACTCTACGAGCAGTACTTC. Its protein product is CASSQDLGLLYEQYF.

The chain has TRBV5-1 and TRBJ2-2; tentatively, D is TRBD1 (6 bases). Germline CDR1 and CDR2: SGHRS and YFSETQ. Trimming took 0 bases from V and 3 from J, leaving 9 bases between them. This CDR3 comprises 15 residues. This CDR3 reads CASSLGDIYTGELFF. DNA for the CDR3: TGCGCCAGCAGCTTGGGGGACATTTACACCGGGGAGCTGTTTTTT.

This chain links TRBV7-6 with TRBJ2-1, with 12 bases lining up with TRBD2. The CDR3 is made up of 17 amino acids. In germline, CDR1 is SGHVS, CDR2 FNYEAQ. Trimming at V came to 2 bases and at J to 7 bases, leaving 9 bases not matched to a gene. The chain's CDR3 is CASSLTRASGRANEQFF. CDR3 DNA sequence: TGTGCCAGCAGCTTAACCCGGGCTAGCGGGAGGGCTAATGAGCAGTTCTTC.

J is TRBJ1-2 and V is TRBV4-1, with D possibly TRBD1 on 6 matching bases. The V end was cut by 4 bases, the J end by 2 bases, with 11 bases between. Germline V gene data show CDR1 as MGHRA and CDR2 as YSYEKL. The CDR3 loop spans 14 amino acids. CDR3 nucleotide sequence: TGCGCCAGCAGCCCCCCCGGGACAAACTATGGCTACACCTTC. Its translation: CASSPPGTNYGYTF.

The chain employs TRBV28 and TRBJ2-6; a weak D match, TRBD2 (6 bases). Trimming cost V 7 bases and J 3 bases, with 13 bases left between them. Per the germline V gene, CDR1 is MDHEN and CDR2 is SYDVKM. The length of the CDR3 is 15 residues. Written as DNA, the CDR3 is TGTGCCAGCATAGCGGCAGCGGGTGGGGCCAACGTCCTGACTTTC. Protein product: CASIAAAGGANVLTF.

This chain links TRBV19 with TRBJ2-3; possibly TRBD1 for D (6 bases). The CDR3 contains 15 residues. Looked up from germline, CDR1 is LNHDA and CDR2 is SQIVND (reference sequence). Trimming stripped 6 bases from V and 0 bases from J, with 13 bases between. The CDR3 nucleotides are TGTGCCAGTAGCGGACAGTACACTAGCACAGATACGCAGTATTTT. It specifies CASSGQYTSTDTQYF.

V is TRBV28 and J is TRBJ1-5; 8 bases line up with TRBD1. Germline V gene sequence: CDR1 MDHEN, CDR2 SYDVKM. The J segment lost 11 bases and the V segment lost 0 bases, leaving 6 bases of the junction unmatched. The CDR3 has 14 amino acids. Here the CDR3 DNA reads TGTGCCAGCAGTTTATGGTCTGGACAGGGAACCCAGCATTTT. Translated, it gives CASSLWSGQGTQHF.

This clone appeared once. This sequence joins TRBV29-1 and TRBJ2-7; 11 nucleotides match TRBD2. CDR1 is SQVTM, CDR2 ANQGSEA, per germline. This CDR3 is 17 amino acids long. The trim removed 1 base at V and 2 bases at J, leaving 10 bases unmatched. In DNA form, the CDR3 reads TGCAGCGTTGAAGGGGAGAACCTAGCGGGGGGCCCCTACGAGCAGTACTTC. This gives the protein CSVEGENLAGGPYEQYF.

V usage is TRBV7-9 and J usage is TRBJ2-7; maybe TRBD1 (5 bases). Germline V gene lookup returns CDR1 SEHNR and CDR2 FQNEAQ (reference sequence). V lost 5 bases and J lost 7, with 18 bases in between. The CDR3 is 14 residues long. CDR3 nucleotides: TGTGCCAGCAGCCCATTTTGGGGCCCGGCAGAGCAGTACTTC. It yields the protein CASSPFWGPAEQYF.

This clone was observed a single time. The chain combines TRBV5-1 with TRBJ1-1; TRBD1 might be the D (5 bases). V lost 4 bases and J lost 2, with 15 bases in between. Germline V gives CDR1 SGHRS, CDR2 YFSETQ. The CDR3 runs 15 residues. For the CDR3, the DNA is TGCGCCAGCAGCGCGACGGGACTTGGAAACACTGAAGCTTTCTTT. Encoded protein: CASSATGLGNTEAFF.

The chain employs TRBV11-2 and TRBJ2-1; TRBD2 aligns across 8 bases. Germline V gene data show CDR1 as SGHAT and CDR2 as FQNNGV. This CDR3 contains 17 residues. The V segment lost 2 bases and the J segment 10 bases; nucleotides outside the gene matches: 16. As DNA, the CDR3 is TGTGCCAGCAGCTTATTCTTACCCGGGACTAGTCTCAACGAGCAGTTCTTC. This encodes CASSLFLPGTSLNEQFF.

The CDR3 loop reads CASSPMETGVTEAFF. The CDR3 coding sequence is TGTGCCAGCTCACCAATGGAGACAGGGGTTACTGAAGCTTTCTTT. This chain links TRBV18 with TRBJ1-1, with 8 bases that match TRBD1. Germline assignment: CDR1 KGHSH and CDR2 LQKENI. The CDR3 covers 15 residues. V lost 2 bases to trimming and J lost 5 bases; unmatched junction nucleotides: 7.

The chain's CDR3 is CASSNVLRDRAQGYTF. The DNA of the CDR3 is TGTGCCAGCAGTAACGTGCTTCGAGACAGGGCTCAGGGCTACACCTTC. This chain connects TRBV2 to TRBJ1-2, with TRBD1 identical over 7 bases. CDR1 SNHLY and CDR2 FYNNEI come from the germline V gene. There are 16 residues in the CDR3. V dropped 5 bases and J dropped 8; count of bases not matched to a gene: 17.

The chain combines TRBV10-3 with TRBJ2-2; D is undetermined. V lost 4 bases to trimming and J lost 4 bases, with 13 bases between them. This CDR3 is built from 15 residues. Germline loops: CDR1 ENHRY, CDR2 SYGVKD. CDR3 sequence reads: CAISGTVPSTGELFF. Here the CDR3 DNA reads TGTGCCATCAGTGGAACAGTCCCCTCCACCGGGGAGCTGTTTTTT.

This rearrangement joins TRBV3-1 (or the pseudogene TRBV3-2) to TRBJ1-2; the match to TRBD1 covers 8 bases. Germline V gene sequence: CDR1 LGHDT, CDR2 YNNKEL (reference sequence). The V and J ends lost 1 base and 4 bases, in that order; junction bases with no gene match: 5. This CDR3 region has 15 residues. The CDR3 sequence is CASSQGSGGPYGYTF. CDR3 coding DNA: TGTGCCAGCAGCCAAGGTTCAGGGGGCCCCTATGGCTACACCTTC.

The chain joins TRBV7-9 to TRBJ2-7; no definite D call. This CDR3 is built from 11 residues. V lost 5 bases, J lost 4 bases, and 6 bases lay in between. Germline V lookup: CDR1 SEHNR, CDR2 FQNEAQ (reference sequence). In nucleotides, the CDR3 is TGTGCCAGCAGCCCCCTTTACGAGCAGTACTTC. Translating gives CASSPLYEQYF.

This chain joins TRBV30 and TRBJ1-5; weak D call: TRBD1 (6 bases). The germline gives CDR1 GTSNPN, CDR2 SVGIG (reference sequence). Trimming cost V 1 base and J 2 bases, with 15 bases left between them. This CDR3 spans 16 amino acids. CDR3 amino acids: CAWSATRGWGNQPQHF. The CDR3 DNA reads TGTGCCTGGAGTGCTACCAGGGGTTGGGGCAATCAGCCCCAGCATTTT.

The V and J genes are TRBV10-1 and TRBJ1-1; D is possibly TRBD1 (5 bases). Germline-derived CDR1 and CDR2 are WNHNN and SYGVQD (reference sequence). Trimming removed 4 bases at V and 3 bases at J, with 15 bases between. The CDR3 contains 15 residues. The CDR3 nucleotides are TGCGCCAGCAGTGTACGCACAGGTGGGGACACTGAAGCTTTCTTT. This sequence encodes CASSVRTGGDTEAFF.

This sequence joins TRBV28 and TRBJ1-2; D call uncertain. CDR1 and CDR2 from the germline V gene are MDHEN and SYDVKM. The length of the CDR3 is 13 residues. V was shortened by 6 bases and J by 0 bases, with 8 bases between the two germline ends. The CDR3 DNA sequence: TGTGCCAGCAGGGCCCCAGCTAACTATGGCTACACCTTC. This codes for CASRAPANYGYTF.

The chain links TRBV24-1 to TRBJ2-7; tentatively, D is TRBD2 (5 bases). From germline, CDR1 is KGHDR and CDR2 SFDVKD. The CDR3 has 15 residues. V was cut by 3 bases and J by 4 bases, with 15 bases left in between. The CDR3 region is CATSDGGKRPYEQYF. Written as DNA, the CDR3 is TGTGCCACCAGTGATGGAGGTAAGCGTCCGTACGAGCAGTACTTC.

The chain joins TRBV2 to TRBJ1-5, with 8 nucleotides matching TRBD1. Unmatched junction bases numbered 5, after V lost 5 bases and J lost 8 bases. The CDR3 spans 13 residues. Germline lookup yields CDR1 SNHLY and CDR2 FYNNEI. The CDR3 DNA sequence: TGTGCCAGCAGTTCTCAGGGGGCAGAGCCCCAGCATTTT. It specifies CASSSQGAEPQHF.

The table lists this clone with a few counts. This chain joins TRBV6-2 or TRBV6-3 and TRBJ1-5; 8 bases are a match to TRBD1. The CDR3 spans 14 residues. Germline CDR1 reads MNHEY; CDR2 reads SVGEGT. V lost 6 bases and J lost 7; bases outside the gene matches: 8. In DNA form, the CDR3 reads TGTGCCAGCAGCCTAACAGGGGGAGGGCAGCCCCAGCATTTT. Its translation: CASSLTGGGQPQHF.

The chain links TRBV18 to TRBJ2-7, with 9 bases matching TRBD1. The CDR3 totals 15 residues. V dropped 2 bases and J dropped 3; count of bases not matched to a gene: 5. Germline CDR1 is KGHSH and CDR2 is LQKENI. The CDR3: CASSPETGGVYEQYF. DNA for the CDR3: TGTGCCAGCTCACCAGAAACAGGGGGCGTCTACGAGCAGTACTTC.

The V and J genes are TRBV2 and TRBJ1-2; the D is unclear. Germline loops: CDR1 SNHLY, CDR2 FYNNEI. V was trimmed by 8 bases and J by 0 bases, leaving 16 bases between them. The CDR3 runs 15 residues. The CDR3 coding sequence is TGTGCCAGCTCCAAAGGGCGGGGTTCTAACTATGGCTACACCTTC. Protein sequence: CASSKGRGSNYGYTF.

V gene TRBV7-8 combines with J gene TRBJ1-5; TRBD1 is a possible D gene (5 bases). In germline, CDR1 is SGHVS, CDR2 FQNEAQ. The CDR3 spans 15 residues. Trimming took 5 bases from V and 0 from J, leaving 11 bases between them. The CDR3 spells CASSERQISNQPQHF. DNA for the CDR3: TGTGCCAGCAGCGAAAGACAGATTAGCAATCAGCCCCAGCATTTT.